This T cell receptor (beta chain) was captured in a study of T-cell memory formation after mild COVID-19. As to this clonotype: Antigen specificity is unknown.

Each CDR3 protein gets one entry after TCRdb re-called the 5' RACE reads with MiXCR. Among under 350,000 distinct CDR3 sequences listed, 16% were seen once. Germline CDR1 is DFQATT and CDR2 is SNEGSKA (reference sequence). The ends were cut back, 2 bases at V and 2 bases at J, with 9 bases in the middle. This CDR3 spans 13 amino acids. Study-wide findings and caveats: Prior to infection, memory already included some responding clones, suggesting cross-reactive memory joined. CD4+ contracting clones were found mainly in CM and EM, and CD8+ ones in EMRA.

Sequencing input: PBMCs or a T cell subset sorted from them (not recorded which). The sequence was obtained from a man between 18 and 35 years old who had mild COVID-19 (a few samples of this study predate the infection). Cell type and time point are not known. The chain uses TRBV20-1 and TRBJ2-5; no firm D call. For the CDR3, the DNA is TGCAGTGCTAGATCGGGCCAACAAGAGACCCAGTACTTC. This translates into CSARSGQQETQYF.